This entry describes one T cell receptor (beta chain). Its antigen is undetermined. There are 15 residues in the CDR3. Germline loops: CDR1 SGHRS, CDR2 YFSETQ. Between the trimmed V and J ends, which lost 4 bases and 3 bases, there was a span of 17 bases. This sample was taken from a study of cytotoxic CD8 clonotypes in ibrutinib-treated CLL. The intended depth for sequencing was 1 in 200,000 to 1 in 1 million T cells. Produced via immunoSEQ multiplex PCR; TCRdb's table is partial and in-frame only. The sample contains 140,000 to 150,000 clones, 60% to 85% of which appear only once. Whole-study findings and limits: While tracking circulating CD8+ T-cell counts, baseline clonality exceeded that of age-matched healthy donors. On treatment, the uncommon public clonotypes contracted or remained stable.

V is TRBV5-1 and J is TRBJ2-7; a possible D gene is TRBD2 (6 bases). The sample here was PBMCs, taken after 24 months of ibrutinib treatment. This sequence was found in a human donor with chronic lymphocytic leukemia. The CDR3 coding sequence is TGCGCCAGCAGCCCTGGGTGGTCGGGGGTCTACGAGCAGTACTTC. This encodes CASSPGWSGVYEQYF. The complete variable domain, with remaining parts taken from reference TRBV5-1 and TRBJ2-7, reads KAGVTQTPRYLIKTRGQQVTLSCSPISGHRSVSWYQQTPGQGLQFLFEYFSETQRNKGNFPGRFSGRQFSNSRSEMNVSTLELGDSALYLCASSPGWSGVYEQYFGPGTRLTVT.